This TCR beta chain was profiled in a study of OX40 agonist ivuxolimab in advanced cancers. About the full investigation: Ivuxolimab was an agonistic, fully human IgG2 monoclonal antibody directed against OX40 (CD134), a costimulatory receptor. Intravenous ivuxolimab was administered to patients every 2 weeks at six dose levels: 0.01, 0.1, 0.3, 1.5, 3 and 10 mg/kg. Prior anti-PD-1, anti-PD-L1 or anti-CTLA-4 therapy was permitted, and checkpoint inhibitors had been received by more than 35% of dose-escalation patients. The point of sequencing TCRbeta in the periphery was to test whether ivuxolimab changed TCR sequence diversity and drove clonal T-cell expansion. Of the roughly 51 patients in dose escalation, some 20 had hepatocellular carcinoma, about 15 had melanoma, 9 had renal cell carcinoma and 9 had head and neck cancer. The paper reports the monotherapy dose-escalation portion (N = 52 patients) of the phase I ivuxolimab trial. Partial responses were achieved by three dose-escalation patients, of whom one had hepatocellular carcinoma and two had cutaneous melanoma. In the dose-escalation cohort, more than 75% of patients were male, and the mean age was about 55 years, with a range of about 23 to 90.

The trial excluded patients who had a history of autoimmune disease or were on systemic immunosuppression. Peripheral blood for TCR sequencing was drawn from every dose cohort at baseline, at cycle 4 day 1 and at cycle 7 day 1. Samples came from an open-label, multicenter, first-in-human phase I dose-escalation trial of ivuxolimab. The trial enrolled adults with locally advanced or metastatic head and neck squamous cell, hepatocellular, melanoma or renal cell carcinoma. Before TCR sequencing, CD4+ T cells and CD8+ T cells were sorted from peripheral blood as separate populations. For sequencing of the TCRbeta CDR3 region, genomic DNA was extracted from the sorted cells. The immunoSEQ Assay was used for sequencing of TCRbeta CDR3 regions. TCRdb retrieved this table from immuneACCESS and kept in-frame rearrangements only. Not all clones are present; in checked studies, unresolved V genes account for under half, and no reason is known for the remainder. The sample data list tens of thousands of clones, and about 90% of these were observed just once. The top ten constitute about 15% of the sample.

V is cut by 6 bases and J by 0 bases, and the space between the germline ends is 14 bases. The germline V gene (reference sequence) yields MNHEY for CDR1 and SMNVEV for CDR2. The CDR3 holds 15 amino acids from the cysteine to the phenylalanine. Just CDR3 DNA is preserved here, 45 bases in frame from base 1. The study at large found these results: Antigen specificity was not determined for the clonally expanded peripheral T cells. In the 0.1-3.0 mg/kg groups, partial responders were among the patients with the lowest normalized peripheral clonal expansion, particularly in CD8+ T cells. At doses of 0.1 to 3.0 mg/kg, clonal expansion of both CD4+ and CD8+ blood T cells was observed from baseline to week 6. After ivuxolimab, expanded clones were on average more numerous among CD8+ T cells than among CD4+ T cells. Low levels of normalized T-cell clonal expansion were also shown by some nonresponding patients.

Worth noting for this clone: It lacks a known antigen. Per-base qualities were not stored, and no clone one base away is much larger.

The chain is made from TRBV27 and TRBJ1-1; the D gene is unclear. This clonotype was obtained from an adult with an advanced solid tumor such as melanoma, head and neck, liver or kidney cancer. The starting material was CD4+ or CD8+ T cells sorted from blood, obtained in a trial of the OX40 agonist ivuxolimab. The CDR3 corresponds to CASSQGWGLNTEAFF. The DNA sequence reads TGTGCCAGCAGCCAAGGTTGGGGTTTGAACACTGAAGCTTTCTTT.